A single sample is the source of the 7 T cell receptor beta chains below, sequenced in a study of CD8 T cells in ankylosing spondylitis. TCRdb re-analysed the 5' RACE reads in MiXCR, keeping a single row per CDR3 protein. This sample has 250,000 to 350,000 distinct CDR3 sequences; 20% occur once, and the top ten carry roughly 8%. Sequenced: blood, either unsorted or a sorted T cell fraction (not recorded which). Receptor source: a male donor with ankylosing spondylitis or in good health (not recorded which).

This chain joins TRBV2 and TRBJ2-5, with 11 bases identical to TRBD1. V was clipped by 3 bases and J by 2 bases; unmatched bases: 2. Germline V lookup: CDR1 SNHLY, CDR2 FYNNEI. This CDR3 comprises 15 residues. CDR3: CASSEDRGRQETQYF. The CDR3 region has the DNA TGTGCCAGCAGTGAGGACAGGGGGCGTCAAGAGACCCAGTACTTC.

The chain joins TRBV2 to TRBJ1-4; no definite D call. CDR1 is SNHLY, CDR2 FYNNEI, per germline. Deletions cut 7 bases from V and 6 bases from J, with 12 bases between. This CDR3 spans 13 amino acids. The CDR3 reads CASTAADDEKLFF. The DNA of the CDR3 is TGTGCCAGCACCGCCGCGGACGATGAAAAACTGTTTTTT.

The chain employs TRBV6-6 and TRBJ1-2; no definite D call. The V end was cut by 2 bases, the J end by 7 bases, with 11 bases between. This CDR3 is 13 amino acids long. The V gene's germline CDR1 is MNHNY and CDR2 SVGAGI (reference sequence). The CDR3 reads CASSYNGDLGYTF. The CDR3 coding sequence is TGTGCCAGCAGTTACAACGGCGATCTTGGCTACACCTTC.

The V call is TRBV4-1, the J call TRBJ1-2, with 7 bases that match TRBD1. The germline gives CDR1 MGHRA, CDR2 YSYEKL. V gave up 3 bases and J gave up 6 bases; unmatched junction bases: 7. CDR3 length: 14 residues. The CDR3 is CASSHSQGIHGYTF. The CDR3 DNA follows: TGCGCCAGCAGCCACTCACAGGGGATCCATGGCTACACCTTC.

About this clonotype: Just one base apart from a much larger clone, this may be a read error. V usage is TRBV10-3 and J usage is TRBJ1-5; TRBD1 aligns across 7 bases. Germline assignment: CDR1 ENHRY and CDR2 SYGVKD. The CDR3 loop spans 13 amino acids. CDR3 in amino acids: CAISSDRDQPQRF. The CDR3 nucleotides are TGTGCCATCAGCTCCGACAGGGATCAGCCCCAGCGTTTT.

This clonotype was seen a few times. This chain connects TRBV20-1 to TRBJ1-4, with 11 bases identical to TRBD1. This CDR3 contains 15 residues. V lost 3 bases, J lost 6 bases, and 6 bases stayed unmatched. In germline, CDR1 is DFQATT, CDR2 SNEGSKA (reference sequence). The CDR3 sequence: CSASWDRGSDEKLFF. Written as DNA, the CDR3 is TGCAGTGCTAGCTGGGACAGGGGGTCGGATGAAAAACTGTTTTTT.

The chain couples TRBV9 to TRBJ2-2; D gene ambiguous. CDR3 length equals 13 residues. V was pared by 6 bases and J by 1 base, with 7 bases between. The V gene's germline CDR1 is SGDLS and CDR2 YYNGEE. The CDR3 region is CASTPWNTGELFF. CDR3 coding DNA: TGTGCCAGCACCCCCTGGAACACCGGGGAGCTGTTTTTT.